Only a few counts were recorded for the clone carrying this T cell receptor (beta chain). The data derive from a study of blood T cell repertoires in COVID-19. The CDR3 is 15 amino acids. The germline V gene has CDR1 MNHEY and CDR2 SMNVEV (reference sequence). With V trimmed by 4 bases and J by 1 base, 3 bases remained unmatched. Data came from immunoSEQ multiplex PCR; TCRdb stores just in-frame clones and leaves some out. In the table there are 350,000 to 450,000 clones, 85% of which are singletons. The gene calls are TRBV27 and TRBJ2-5; 10 bases match TRBD1. The sample taken for sequencing was peripheral blood. The TCR originated in a woman under 30 with acute or convalescent COVID-19. The CDR3 nucleotides are TGTGCCAGCAGTTCCGGGACAGGGGTCCAAGAGACCCAGTACTTC. Translation gives CASSSGTGVQETQYF.